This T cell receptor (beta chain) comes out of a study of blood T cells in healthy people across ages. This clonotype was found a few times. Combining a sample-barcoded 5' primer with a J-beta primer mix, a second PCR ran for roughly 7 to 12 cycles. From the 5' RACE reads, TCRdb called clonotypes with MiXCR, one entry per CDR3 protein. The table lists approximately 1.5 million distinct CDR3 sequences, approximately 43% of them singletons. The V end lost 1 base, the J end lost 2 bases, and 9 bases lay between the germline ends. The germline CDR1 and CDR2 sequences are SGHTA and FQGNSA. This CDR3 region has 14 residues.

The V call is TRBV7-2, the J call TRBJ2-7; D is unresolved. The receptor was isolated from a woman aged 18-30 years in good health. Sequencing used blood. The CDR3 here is CASSLEAAAYEQYF. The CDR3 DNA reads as TGTGCCAGCAGCTTAGAGGCAGCCGCCTACGAGCAGTACTTC.